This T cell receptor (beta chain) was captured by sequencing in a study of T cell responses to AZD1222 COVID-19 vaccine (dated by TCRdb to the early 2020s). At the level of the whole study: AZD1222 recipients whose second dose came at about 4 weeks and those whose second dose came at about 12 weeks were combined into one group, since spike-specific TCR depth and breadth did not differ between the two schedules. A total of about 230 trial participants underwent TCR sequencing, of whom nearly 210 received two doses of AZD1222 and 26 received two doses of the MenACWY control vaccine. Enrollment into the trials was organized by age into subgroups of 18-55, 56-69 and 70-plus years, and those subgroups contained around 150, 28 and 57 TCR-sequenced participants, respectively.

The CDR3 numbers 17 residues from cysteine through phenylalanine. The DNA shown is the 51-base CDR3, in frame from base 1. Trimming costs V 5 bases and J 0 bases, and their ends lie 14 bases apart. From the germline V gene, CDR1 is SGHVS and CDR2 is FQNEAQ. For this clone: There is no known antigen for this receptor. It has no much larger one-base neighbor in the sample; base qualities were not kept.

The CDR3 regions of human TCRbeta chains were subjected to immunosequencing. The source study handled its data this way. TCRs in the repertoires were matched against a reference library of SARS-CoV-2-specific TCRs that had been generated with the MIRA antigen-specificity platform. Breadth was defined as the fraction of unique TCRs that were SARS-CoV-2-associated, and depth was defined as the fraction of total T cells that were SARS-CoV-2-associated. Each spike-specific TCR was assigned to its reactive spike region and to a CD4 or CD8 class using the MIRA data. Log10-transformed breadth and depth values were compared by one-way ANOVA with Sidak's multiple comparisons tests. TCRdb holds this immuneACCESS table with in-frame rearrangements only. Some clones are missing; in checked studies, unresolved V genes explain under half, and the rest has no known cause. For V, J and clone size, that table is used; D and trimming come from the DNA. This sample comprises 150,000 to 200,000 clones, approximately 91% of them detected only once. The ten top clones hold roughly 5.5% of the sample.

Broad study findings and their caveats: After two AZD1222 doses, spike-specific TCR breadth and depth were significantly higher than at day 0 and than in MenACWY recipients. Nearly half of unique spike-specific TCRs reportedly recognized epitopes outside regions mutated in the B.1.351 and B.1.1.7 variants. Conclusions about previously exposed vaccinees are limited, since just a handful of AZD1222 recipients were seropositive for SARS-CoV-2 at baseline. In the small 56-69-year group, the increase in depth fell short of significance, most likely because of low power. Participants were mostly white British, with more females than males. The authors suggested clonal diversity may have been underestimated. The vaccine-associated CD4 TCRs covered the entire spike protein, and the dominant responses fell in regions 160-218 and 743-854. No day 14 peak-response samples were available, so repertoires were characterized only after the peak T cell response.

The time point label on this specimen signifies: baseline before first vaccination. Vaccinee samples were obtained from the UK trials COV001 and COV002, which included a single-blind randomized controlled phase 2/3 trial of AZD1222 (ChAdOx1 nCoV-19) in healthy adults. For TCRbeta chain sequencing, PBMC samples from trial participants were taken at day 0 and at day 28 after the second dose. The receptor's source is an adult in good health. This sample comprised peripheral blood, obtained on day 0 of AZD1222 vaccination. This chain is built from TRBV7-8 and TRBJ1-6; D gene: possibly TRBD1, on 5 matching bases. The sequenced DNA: TGTGCCAGCAGCCCGCAGGGCCCGAGCTCCTATAATTCACCCCTCCACTTT. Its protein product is CASSPQGPSSYNSPLHF.